A single sample is the source of the 28 T cell receptor beta chains below, sequenced in a study of T cell responses to AZD1222 COVID-19 vaccine. Sequencing was performed with immunoSEQ multiplex PCR; in TCRdb, only in-frame clones are kept and a portion is missing. The top ten hold roughly 2% of the sample, which has approximately 160,000 clones, roughly 88% seen once. The specimen was peripheral blood, collected on day 0 of AZD1222 vaccination. The source is an adult in good health.

This chain connects TRBV15 to TRBJ2-7; D gene uncertain. Per the germline V gene, CDR1 is LNHNV and CDR2 is YYDKDF (reference sequence). Trimming removed 0 bases from V and 2 bases from J, with 17 bases in between. The CDR3 is 17 amino acids. Written as DNA, the CDR3 is TGTGCCACCAGCAGAGATTTTCTCCCCCCCCTTACCTACGAGCAGTACTTC. This encodes CATSRDFLPPLTYEQYF.

V usage is TRBV6-2 or TRBV6-3 and J usage is TRBJ2-2, with 8 positions matching TRBD1. This CDR3 comprises 13 residues. J gave up 11 bases and V 3 bases, and 5 bases lay outside the gene matches. In germline, CDR1 is MNHEY, CDR2 SVGEGT. This chain's CDR3 is CASSYPGGGELFF. CDR3 sequence (DNA): TGTGCCAGCAGTTATCCAGGGGGCGGCGAGCTGTTTTTT.

The gene calls are TRBV7-9 and TRBJ2-7; D is unclear. The CDR3 spans 14 residues. Per germline, CDR1 SEHNR and CDR2 FQNEAQ (reference sequence). V was trimmed by 2 bases and J by 2 bases, leaving 10 bases between them. CDR3 residues: CASSLKGAAYEQYF. In DNA, the CDR3 is TGTGCCAGCAGCTTAAAGGGCGCCGCCTACGAGCAGTACTTC.

This clone came up once. The rearrangement links TRBV11-1 to TRBJ2-7, with D maybe TRBD1 (6 bases). Germline V CDR1 and CDR2: SGHAT, FQDESV (reference sequence). V lost 5 bases, J lost 1 base, and 9 bases lay in between. The CDR3 sequence is 13 residues long. The DNA for the CDR3 is TGTGCCAGCAGCCCGGACAGTTCCTACGAGCAGTACTTC. This encodes CASSPDSSYEQYF.

The CDR3 protein is CASSFQQGGNSPLHF. CDR3 nucleotide sequence: TGTGCCAGCAGTTTTCAACAGGGGGGTAATTCACCCCTCCACTTT. J is TRBJ1-6 and V is TRBV6-6; TRBD1 matches at 8 bases. The V gene end was trimmed by 4 bases and the J gene end by 6 bases; junction bases not matched to a gene: 5. CDR1 MNHNY and CDR2 SVGAGI come from the germline V gene (reference sequence). CDR3 length equals 15 residues.

The chain recombines TRBV28 with TRBJ2-2; 7 nucleotides match TRBD2. The germline gives CDR1 MDHEN, CDR2 SYDVKM. V gave up 5 bases and J gave up 1 base; unmatched junction bases: 10. The CDR3 is 17 amino acids. The CDR3 DNA follows: TGTGCCAGCAGTCTCGATCGGGGGGTGGTGAACACCGGGGAGCTGTTTTTT. Translated: CASSLDRGVVNTGELFF.

The J gene is TRBJ2-2, the V gene TRBV5-1; D not certain. V lost 0 bases to trimming and J lost 7 bases, with 19 bases between them. The germline V gene encodes CDR1 SGHRS and CDR2 YFSETQ. The CDR3 spans 17 residues. The CDR3 loop reads CASSLEGSLGSGGELFF. CDR3 sequence (DNA): TGCGCCAGCAGCTTGGAGGGTAGCCTGGGTTCGGGCGGGGAGCTGTTTTTT.

The chain couples TRBV6-5 to TRBJ1-5; tentatively, D is TRBD1 (6 bases). Trimming took off 6 bases at V and 0 bases at J, with 12 bases between the two ends. The CDR3 has 15 residues. Germline V gives CDR1 MNHEY, CDR2 SVGAGI. Here the CDR3 DNA reads TGTGCCAGCAGCCCAGGGGTTTATAGCAATCAGCCCCAGCATTTT. This codes for CASSPGVYSNQPQHF.

This clone has a handful of counts. This rearrangement joins TRBV4-2 to TRBJ2-2; 8 bases map to TRBD1. The ends lost 2 bases at V and 8 bases at J; junction bases unmatched: 10. The germline V gene has CDR1 LGHNA and CDR2 YNFKEQ. This CDR3 has 16 amino acids. This chain's CDR3 is CASSQPRPGQEGELFF. The CDR3 bases are TGTGCCAGCAGCCAACCCAGACCGGGACAGGAAGGGGAGCTGTTTTTT.

The V call is TRBV19, the J call TRBJ2-3, with D uncertain. Trimming cost V 3 bases and J 0 bases, with 10 bases left between them. The germline gives CDR1 LNHDA, CDR2 SQIVND (reference sequence). The CDR3 length is 15 residues. CDR3: CASSIGRISTDTQYF. As DNA, the CDR3 is TGTGCCAGTAGTATCGGCCGAATTAGCACAGATACGCAGTATTTT.

The genes are TRBV6-6 and TRBJ1-1; unclear D gene. V lost 4 bases and J lost 3, with 9 bases in between. The germline V gene encodes CDR1 MNHNY and CDR2 SVGAGI (reference sequence). The CDR3 is made up of 13 amino acids. Written as DNA, the CDR3 is TGTGCCAGCAGTTCAGTAGGGTACACTGAAGCTTTCTTT. Protein product: CASSSVGYTEAFF.

The J gene is TRBJ1-1, the V gene TRBV30; 11 nucleotides agree with TRBD1. Germline V gene sequence: CDR1 GTSNPN, CDR2 SVGIG (reference sequence). This CDR3 spans 12 amino acids. The V gene end was trimmed by 6 bases and the J gene end by 6 bases; junction bases not matched to a gene: 3. The CDR3 loop reads CACGQGAAEAFF. DNA of the CDR3: TGTGCCTGTGGACAGGGGGCAGCTGAAGCTTTCTTT.

The chain links TRBV11-3 to TRBJ2-2; 8 bases map to TRBD1. CDR1 is SGHNT, CDR2 YENEEA, per germline. The CDR3 runs to 16 residues. V shed 4 bases and J 7 bases; nucleotides not matched to a gene: 11. As DNA, the CDR3 is TGTGCCAGCAGCTCGGGACAGGTGGCAGCCGGCGGGGAGCTGTTTTTT. Translating gives CASSSGQVAAGGELFF. The variable domain in full, with the rest retrieved from reference TRBV11-3 and TRBJ2-2, is EAGVVQSPRYKIIEKKQPVAFWCNPISGHNTLYWYLQNLGQGPELLIRYENEEAVDDSQLPKDRFSAERLKGVDSTLKIQPAELGDSAVYLCASSSGQVAAGGELFFGEGSRLTVL.

The chain has TRBV6-6 and TRBJ2-2, with 12 bases matching TRBD1. CDR3 length equals 16 residues. Unmatched junction bases numbered 9, after V lost 8 bases and J lost 5 bases. Looked up from germline, CDR1 is MNHNY and CDR2 is SVGAGI (reference sequence). Written as DNA, the CDR3 is TGTGCCAGCGGGACAGGGGGCGGATTGGGGACCGGGGAGCTGTTTTTT. Its protein product is CASGTGGGLGTGELFF.

The chain recombines TRBV11-2 with TRBJ1-1; TRBD1 aligns across 7 bases. Germline V gene sequence: CDR1 SGHAT, CDR2 FQNNGV. Losses at the gene ends were 4 bases for V and 6 bases for J; bases not matched to a gene: 11. The CDR3 runs 15 residues. The CDR3 loop is CASSSTGSPQAEAFF. CDR3 in DNA: TGTGCCAGCAGCTCGACAGGGAGCCCCCAGGCTGAAGCTTTCTTT.

The chain carries TRBV12-3 or TRBV12-4 and TRBJ2-5; D is undetermined. CDR3 length: 12 residues. Trimming stripped 7 bases from V and 5 bases from J, with 11 bases between. DNA of the CDR3: TGTGCCAGCACCACGGAGCCCGAGACCCAGTACTTC. Protein sequence: CASTTEPETQYF.

This chain joins TRBV6-5 and TRBJ2-2, with D uncertain. In germline, CDR1 is MNHEY, CDR2 SVGAGI. V was shortened by 7 bases and J by 0 bases, with 6 bases between the two germline ends. The CDR3 is 13 amino acids. CDR3 amino acids: CASKRTNTGELFF. In DNA, the CDR3 is TGTGCCAGCAAGAGGACGAACACCGGGGAGCTGTTTTTT.

This clone was seen once. The chain is built from TRBV28 and TRBJ1-5; 11 bases match TRBD1. CDR1 and CDR2 (germline): MDHEN, SYDVKM. V dropped 8 bases and J dropped 7; count of bases not matched to a gene: 4. The length of the CDR3 is 13 residues. In DNA, the CDR3 is TGTGCCAGCGGCGGGACAGGGGGACAGCCCCAGCATTTT. This codes for CASGGTGGQPQHF.

CDR3 coding DNA: TGTGCCAGCTCACCATCGGTGGGCAGGGGGTCCTCTGGAAACACCATATATTTT. It yields the protein CASSPSVGRGSSGNTIYF. This chain connects TRBV18 to TRBJ1-3; 7 bases line up with TRBD1. CDR3 length: 18 amino acids. After removal of 2 bases from V and 0 bases from J, the junction contained 10 bases not matched to a gene. Germline V gene lookup returns CDR1 KGHSH and CDR2 LQKENI.

This clone was detected a few times. Other nucleotide sequences from this sample produce the same CDR3. The V and J genes are TRBV4-3 and TRBJ1-4; TRBD1 might be the D (6 bases). The ends were cut back, 0 bases at V and 7 bases at J, with 12 bases in the middle. Germline assignment: CDR1 LGHNA and CDR2 YSLEER. The CDR3 sequence is 15 residues long. Here the CDR3 reads CASSQDRGRGEKLFF. CDR3 in DNA: TGCGCCAGCAGCCAAGACAGGGGAAGAGGTGAAAAACTGTTTTTT.

The genes are TRBV15 and TRBJ2-2, with D unclear. The CDR3 is 13 residues long. From germline, CDR1 is LNHNV and CDR2 YYDKDF (reference sequence). The V end was cut by 7 bases, the J end by 3 bases, with 9 bases between. The CDR3 region has the DNA TGTGCCACCACACCAAGTTACACCGGGGAGCTGTTTTTT. As protein: CATTPSYTGELFF.

This clone came up once. V gene TRBV2 combines with J gene TRBJ1-2; D is ambiguous. The CDR3 contains 12 residues. Trimming removed 1 base from V and 8 bases from J, with 8 bases in between. CDR1 and CDR2 (germline): SNHLY, FYNNEI. The CDR3 bases are TGTGCCAGCAGTGAAGGGTCTTGGGGCTACACCTTC. It yields the protein CASSEGSWGYTF.

The gene calls are TRBV7-9 and TRBJ1-5, with D unclear. The germline V gene has CDR1 SEHNR and CDR2 FQNEAQ (reference sequence). The CDR3 totals 16 residues. V gave up 2 bases and J gave up 2 bases, with 13 bases separating them. The CDR3: CASSLWAGKGNQPQHF. The CDR3 bases are TGTGCCAGCAGCTTATGGGCAGGTAAGGGCAATCAGCCCCAGCATTTT.

V usage is TRBV6-5 and J usage is TRBJ1-2; D perhaps matches TRBD1 (5 bases). The germline V gene has CDR1 MNHEY and CDR2 SVGAGI. Trimming took 5 bases from V and 0 from J, leaving 7 bases between them. There are 13 residues in the CDR3. The CDR3 DNA sequence: TGTGCCAGCAGTCAGACAGCTAACTATGGCTACACCTTC. Its protein is CASSQTANYGYTF.

The CDR3 is CASSPRRPTGPNPYEQYF. In DNA form, the CDR3 reads TGTGCCAGCAGCCCTCGAAGACCGACAGGACCTAATCCCTACGAGCAGTACTTC. This chain uses TRBV4-2 with TRBJ2-7; a possible D gene is TRBD1 (6 bases). The germline V gene has CDR1 LGHNA and CDR2 YNFKEQ. This CDR3 region has 18 residues. The V gene lost 4 bases and the J gene lost 2 bases, with 24 bases spanning the gap.

CDR3 loop: CASSSDANYGYTF. The CDR3 region has the DNA TGTGCCAGCAGTTCAGACGCTAACTATGGCTACACCTTC. This chain connects TRBV6-2 or TRBV6-3 to TRBJ1-2, with no clear D. Germline CDR1 reads MNHEY; CDR2 reads SVGEGT. The V and J ends lost 4 bases and 0 bases respectively, with 6 bases between them. The CDR3 has 13 residues.

The chain links TRBV13 to TRBJ1-4, with a tentative D call TRBD1 (6 bases). The germline CDR1 and CDR2 sequences are PRHDT and FYEKMQ (reference sequence). The CDR3 spans 14 residues. The V end was cut by 4 bases, the J end by 7 bases, with 13 bases between. The CDR3 DNA follows: TGTGCCAGCAGCTGGACCGAGGGGGGTGAAAAACTGTTTTTT. Residues: CASSWTEGGEKLFF.

This chain joins TRBV11-2 and TRBJ1-6; 7 nucleotides align to TRBD1. The CDR3 has 14 amino acids. The V gene's germline CDR1 is SGHAT and CDR2 FQNNGV. The J segment lost 7 bases and the V segment lost 3 bases, leaving 3 bases of the junction unmatched. DNA of the CDR3: TGTGCCAGCAGCTTTGGCAGGGGGAATTCACCCCTCCACTTT. Its translation: CASSFGRGNSPLHF.